Each of the 20 T cell receptor beta chains below was sequenced from the same sample in a study of blood T cell repertoires in COVID-19. Only in-frame clones appear in the TCRdb table, and some are missing; sequencing was by immunoSEQ multiplex PCR. The sample gives about 280,000 clones, roughly 89% of which show up once; around 1.7% is in the top ten. The sequenced sample consisted of PBMCs or T cells enriched from blood (not recorded which). The receptor set was obtained from a woman aged 18-30 years with acute COVID-19.

This clone has more than one count but fewer than ten. This chain uses TRBV15 with TRBJ1-2, with D maybe TRBD1 (6 bases). Germline CDR1 LNHNV, CDR2 YYDKDF (reference sequence). V was clipped by 0 bases and J by 5 bases, with 13 bases between them. The CDR3 contains 15 residues. CDR3 coding DNA: TGTGCCACCAGCAGAGAGGGAGGGGGACCTTATGGCTACACCTTC. This translates into CATSREGGGPYGYTF.

V usage is TRBV5-1 and J usage is TRBJ2-3; 9 bases align to TRBD1. Germline assignment: CDR1 SGHRS and CDR2 YFSETQ. This CDR3 spans 17 amino acids. V trimming: 4 bases; J trimming: 3 bases; junction bases outside the gene matches: 12. This chain's CDR3 is CASSGIRTGDLTDTQYF. CDR3 DNA: TGCGCCAGCAGCGGGATACGGACAGGGGATCTTACAGATACGCAGTATTTT. Full variable domain (missing parts from reference TRBV5-1 and TRBJ2-3): KAGVTQTPRYLIKTRGQQVTLSCSPISGHRSVSWYQQTPGQGLQFLFEYFSETQRNKGNFPGRFSGRQFSNSRSEMNVSTLELGDSALYLCASSGIRTGDLTDTQYFGPGTRLTVL.

The rearrangement joins TRBV7-2 to TRBJ2-7; possibly TRBD2 for D (5 bases). Trimming shortened V by 2 bases and J by 2 bases, and 7 bases separated the two germline ends. This CDR3 contains 13 residues. Per the germline V gene, CDR1 is SGHTA and CDR2 is FQGNSA. The CDR3 sequence is CASSLKRTYEQYF. Written as DNA, the CDR3 is TGTGCCAGCAGCTTAAAGCGGACCTACGAGCAGTACTTC.

The CDR3 loop is CASSQETGELFF. In DNA form, the CDR3 reads TGTGCCAGCAGCCAAGAGACCGGGGAGCTGTTTTTT. The J gene is TRBJ2-2, the V gene TRBV7-9, with no clear D. Germline V gene sequence: CDR1 SEHNR, CDR2 FQNEAQ (reference sequence). The CDR3 contains 12 residues. The V gene lost 5 bases and the J gene lost 5 bases, with 6 bases spanning the gap.

This rearrangement joins TRBV6-2 or TRBV6-3 to TRBJ2-1; D is unclear. The CDR3 spans 12 residues. CDR1 is MNHEY, CDR2 SVGEGT, per germline. V was shortened by 5 bases and J by 6 bases, with 8 bases between the two germline ends. CDR3 sequence reads: CASSQNFNEQFF. In DNA form, the CDR3 reads TGTGCCAGCAGTCAAAATTTCAATGAGCAGTTCTTC.

V gene TRBV11-3 combines with J gene TRBJ2-1, with 8 positions matching TRBD2. CDR1 and CDR2 (germline): SGHNT, YENEEA. The trim removed 5 bases at V and 0 bases at J, leaving 9 bases unmatched. CDR3 length equals 17 residues. CDR3 loop: CASSGTSGQSSYNEQFF. DNA of the CDR3: TGTGCCAGCAGCGGAACTAGCGGACAGAGCTCCTACAATGAGCAGTTCTTC.

V usage is TRBV5-5 and J usage is TRBJ2-4; TRBD1 matches 7 bases. V lost 4 bases and J lost 3; bases outside the gene matches: 7. CDR3 length: 15 amino acids. Germline CDR1 SGHKS, CDR2 YYEKEE (reference sequence). The CDR3 loop reads CASSQTGVDKNIQYF. The CDR3 nucleotides read TGTGCCAGCAGCCAAACAGGGGTTGACAAAAACATTCAGTACTTC.

The chain is built from TRBV11-2 and TRBJ1-6; TRBD1 matches 7 bases. Germline trimming cut 4 bases from V and 4 bases from J; bases unmatched to any gene: 1. There are 14 residues in the CDR3. From germline, CDR1 is SGHAT and CDR2 FQNNGV. CDR3 sequence (DNA): TGTGCCAGCAGCTCCAGGGGGTATAATTCACCCCTCCACTTT. As protein: CASSSRGYNSPLHF.

The V gene is TRBV25-1, the J gene TRBJ2-7, with D perhaps TRBD1 (6 bases). Trimming left V 8 bases short and J 7 bases short, with 18 bases between. Germline lookup yields CDR1 MGHDK and CDR2 SYGVNS. The CDR3 is 13 residues long. The CDR3 coding sequence is TGTGCCAGCCGTAGGACAGACGCTACAGAGCAGTACTTC. Translated, it gives CASRRTDATEQYF.

The chain joins TRBV4-1 to TRBJ1-5, with D perhaps TRBD1 (6 bases). Trimming stripped 1 base from V and 2 bases from J, with 18 bases between. Per the germline V gene, CDR1 is MGHRA and CDR2 is YSYEKL. The CDR3 is 18 residues long. Here the CDR3 reads CASSQVIPVGAGNQPQHF. The CDR3 DNA reads TGCGCCAGCAGCCAAGTAATACCAGTGGGGGCGGGCAATCAGCCCCAGCATTTT.

The gene calls are TRBV6-1 and TRBJ2-3; 7 bases are a match to TRBD2. The CDR3 covers 16 residues. J lost 3 bases, V lost 2 bases, and 8 bases had no gene match. Per germline, CDR1 MNHNS and CDR2 SASEGT. CDR3 loop: CASSELWRESTDTQYF. CDR3 nucleotides: TGTGCCAGCAGTGAATTGTGGCGGGAGAGTACAGATACGCAGTATTTT.

V gene TRBV5-1 combines with J gene TRBJ1-1, with 9 bases that match TRBD1. The junction had 7 bases not matched to a gene; V was cut back by 1 base and J by 6 bases. Per germline, CDR1 SGHRS and CDR2 YFSETQ. The CDR3 sequence is 15 residues long. CDR3 in DNA: TGCGCCAGCAGCTTGTCGGGACAGGGAGGATCTGAAGCTTTCTTT. This encodes CASSLSGQGGSEAFF.

The chain uses TRBV19 and TRBJ2-5; 10 bases align to TRBD1. The CDR3 contains 16 residues. Germline V gene lookup returns CDR1 LNHDA and CDR2 SQIVND (reference sequence). Unmatched junction bases numbered 11, after V lost 5 bases and J lost 5 bases. The CDR3 protein is CASSSLTGGNMETQYF. In DNA, the CDR3 is TGTGCCAGTAGTTCTCTGACAGGGGGCAATATGGAGACCCAGTACTTC.

The chain combines TRBV27 with TRBJ2-7; 10 bases match TRBD1. J lost 3 bases, V lost 8 bases, and 4 bases had no gene match. The CDR3 consists of 13 residues. In germline, CDR1 is MNHEY, CDR2 SMNVEV (reference sequence). The CDR3 DNA is TGTGCCAGCTCGGGACAGGGGATCTACGAGCAGTACTTC. Protein sequence: CASSGQGIYEQYF.

The chain carries TRBV7-6 and TRBJ2-1; 10 bases line up with TRBD2. The germline V gene has CDR1 SGHVS and CDR2 FNYEAQ. The CDR3 has 17 amino acids. The J segment lost 4 bases and the V segment lost 5 bases, leaving 11 bases of the junction unmatched. The CDR3 sequence is CASSIYLAGVSYNEQFF. The CDR3 coding sequence is TGTGCCAGCAGCATCTACCTAGCGGGAGTCTCTTACAATGAGCAGTTCTTC.

This chain connects TRBV19 to TRBJ2-7, with D perhaps TRBD1 (6 bases). The ends were cut back, 5 bases at V and 4 bases at J, with 15 bases in the middle. CDR3 length: 14 residues. CDR1 and CDR2 from the germline V gene are LNHDA and SQIVND (reference sequence). CDR3 protein: CASSVPGTGYEQYF. The CDR3 region has the DNA TGTGCCAGTAGTGTTCCGGGAACAGGGTACGAGCAGTACTTC. Looking up the rest from reference TRBV19 and TRBJ2-7 gives the full variable domain: DGGITQSPKYLFRKEGQNVTLSCEQNLNHDAMYWYRQDPGQGLRLIYYSQIVNDFQKGDIAEGYSVSREKKESFPLTVTSAQKNPTAFYLCASSVPGTGYEQYFGPGTRLTVT.

CDR3 in DNA: TGTGCCAGCAGCCCAACTAGCGGGAGCACAGATACGCAGTATTTT. Protein sequence: CASSPTSGSTDTQYF. The rearrangement uses TRBV11-1 and TRBJ2-3, with TRBD2 identical over 9 bases. The CDR3 length is 15 residues. Germline CDR1 and CDR2: SGHAT and FQDESV (reference sequence). V gave up 5 bases and J gave up 0 bases; unmatched junction bases: 3.

V is TRBV5-6 and J is TRBJ2-7; a possible D gene is TRBD2 (7 bases). The ends were cut back, 3 bases at V and 6 bases at J, with 13 bases in the middle. The CDR3 length is 13 residues. Looked up from germline, CDR1 is SGHDT and CDR2 is YYEEEE. This CDR3 reads CASSSGGLFEQYF. CDR3 DNA sequence: TGTGCCAGCAGCTCCGGGGGGCTCTTCGAGCAGTACTTC.

The chain links TRBV6-1 to TRBJ1-5; weak D call: TRBD1 (6 bases). V was pared by 3 bases and J by 5 bases, with 17 bases between. The CDR3 has 16 residues. Germline V gives CDR1 MNHNS, CDR2 SASEGT. The CDR3 is CASSEWAGANYQPQHF. The CDR3 bases are TGTGCCAGCAGTGAGTGGGCGGGGGCTAATTATCAGCCCCAGCATTTT.

This chain uses TRBV28 with TRBJ2-7; a possible D gene is TRBD2 (6 bases). Germline loops: CDR1 MDHEN, CDR2 SYDVKM. V was shortened by 5 bases and J by 5 bases, with 22 bases between the two germline ends. The CDR3 runs 16 residues. The CDR3 protein is CASSPWGVRGSHEQYF. The CDR3 bases are TGTGCCAGCAGTCCCTGGGGGGTGAGGGGATCCCACGAGCAGTACTTC.